This section outlines one TCR beta chain sequence together with its context. Cohort placement rested on clinical history that participants reported themselves. These data are taken from a study of blood T cell repertoires in COVID-19. Study context: PBMCs, B-cell-depleted T cells, or T cells were the source of the cDNA or gDNA that made up the material.

Trimming at V came to 7 bases and at J to 3 bases, leaving 9 bases not matched to a gene. This CDR3 is built from 15 residues. CDR1 and CDR2 (germline): WNHNN, SYGVQD (reference sequence). TCRdb keeps only in-frame clones here, not all; method: immunoSEQ multiplex PCR. The repertoire holds some 230,000 clones, with approximately 83% as singletons. The sequence came from a woman in her 40s with acute COVID-19. V gene TRBV10-1 combines with J gene TRBJ2-7; 10 nucleotides match TRBD2. Material: PBMCs or T cells enriched from blood (not recorded which). CDR3 amino acids: CASTSRGTSVYEQYF. CDR3 DNA: TGCGCCAGCACCTCAAGGGGGACTAGCGTCTACGAGCAGTACTTC.